The present entry profiles one T cell receptor beta chain with its context. Antigen specificity is unknown. The data originate from a study of vaccination effects on CD4 cells after COVID-19. At the level of the study: A few convalescent patients underwent early and late post-vaccination sampling. Post-vaccine sampling took place a median of 72 days after the second dose.

Culture lasted roughly 9 days before CD4+ T cell isolation. Their SARS-CoV-2 infection, verified by PCR, occurred between March and December 2020. It was two doses of either the BNT162b2 or mRNA-1273 vaccine that participants received. Overall study results and limits: Clones arising from infection and from vaccination showed marked clonal contraction late after vaccination.

Data came from immunoSEQ multiplex PCR; TCRdb stores just in-frame clones and leaves some out. The sample holds nearly 35,000 clones; roughly 75% are singletons and the top ten take approximately 6.3%. Sequenced material: CD4+ T cells from PBMCs cultured without peptide, taken after COVID-19 vaccination. This TCR derives from a human donor who had a prior SARS-CoV-2 infection.

The CDR3 spells CASSIMWGMGTEAFF. DNA of the CDR3: TGTGCCAGTAGTATCATGTGGGGGATGGGGACTGAAGCTTTCTTT. This chain connects TRBV19 to TRBJ1-1; the D gene is possibly TRBD1 (5 bases). The V end was cut by 3 bases, the J end by 5 bases, with 16 bases between. The CDR3 loop spans 15 amino acids. From germline, CDR1 is LNHDA and CDR2 SQIVND (reference sequence).